This note documents a single T cell receptor beta chain sequence. Its antigen is currently unknown. These data come from a study of beta chain features in type 1 diabetes. Broader study findings: Moderate but significant shortening of TCRB CDR3s was recorded in all four CD4+ subsets from Type 1 diabetes patients.

What was sequenced were expressed TCRB transcripts, since all of the isolated RNA had been reverse transcribed. Assay used: immunoSEQ multiplex PCR; TCRdb lists only in-frame clones, some missing. The data show approximately 57,000 clones, roughly 50% seen once. This CDR3 spans 11 amino acids. Germline V gives CDR1 DFQATT, CDR2 SNEGSKA (reference sequence). V shed 4 bases and J shed 7 bases, with 8 bases lying between them. This receptor was identified in a woman aged 35 to 49 with type 1 diabetes. The sample taken for sequencing was Tregs from blood. V and J are TRBV20-1 and TRBJ2-1, with TRBD2 as a possible D gene (5 bases). CDR3 in amino acids: CSATDWNEQFF. Here the CDR3 DNA reads TGCAGTGCTACGGACTGGAATGAGCAGTTCTTC.